The TCR beta chain under discussion was sequenced for a study of neoadjuvant anti-PD-1 for oral cavity cancer. Looking at the study overall: Non-progressing patients received a fourth nivolumab dose near day 43, then surgery on days 50-56.

The sample's time point: after neoadjuvant nivolumab, at surgical resection. This CDR3 has 15 residues. The germline CDR1 and CDR2 sequences are SGHTA and FQGNSA. V was shortened by 2 bases and J by 1 base, with 10 bases between the two germline ends. Survey sequencing of tumors mostly used about 4.8 ug DNA, two replicates. Clones were read by immunoSEQ multiplex PCR, and TCRdb kept only the in-frame ones, dropping some. The sample lists some 22,000 clones; roughly 30% were seen once. The sequenced sample was tumor tissue, obtained after nivolumab (anti-PD-1) treatment. This sequence was found in a person between 40 and 80 years old with oral cavity squamous cell carcinoma. The chain combines TRBV7-2 with TRBJ2-3; D perhaps matches TRBD1 (5 bases). The CDR3 region has the DNA TGTGCCAGCAGCTTATGGGGCGGCGGCACAGATACGCAGTATTTT. As protein: CASSLWGGGTDTQYF.